This paragraph reports one TCR beta chain. Its antigen remains unknown. This record belongs to a study of T cell repertoires in aging, cancer and after chemotherapy. The wider study: Repeat sampling of healthy donors over several months to years showed clear clonal overlap. Study-level findings and limits: Loss of evenness, beyond lost richness, contributed to age-related TCR diversity decline in cancer patients.

Rearranged V-D-J TRB sequences were amplified with a mixed TRB-A/B primer pool. Each CDR3 protein is one row after TCRdb ran MiXCR on the multiplex PCR reads. The sample yields 10,000 to 13,000 distinct CDR3 sequences, 30% to 40% seen once. TCR beta rearrangements were amplified from peripheral blood genomic DNA. Germline V gene lookup returns CDR1 MNHEY and CDR2 SVGAGI. V lost 5 bases to trimming and J lost 6 bases, with 17 bases between them. CDR3 size: 16 residues. The receptor's source is a human donor in good health. The chain has TRBV6-5 and TRBJ1-6, with D possibly matching TRBD1 (5 bases). Input material: blood. CDR3 nucleotides: TGTGCCAGCAGTAAAACCGGGACGGTACCTAATTCACCCCTCCACTTT. Residues: CASSKTGTVPNSPLHF.